This entry lists 4 T cell receptor beta chains sequenced from one sample in a study of spatial heterogeneity in lung cancer. General observations from the study: The study found that expanded intratumoral alpha and beta TCR counts tracked tumor mutation counts.

This sample's time point: sample taken at primary tumor resection. No cognate antigen is known for these TCRs. MiXCR was run by TCRdb on the 5' RACE reads, yielding one entry per CDR3 protein. The sample contains roughly 3,700 distinct CDR3 sequences, 26% of which appear only once. The sample consisted of lung tumor tissue, taken at surgery. Source of these receptors: a male donor with early-stage non-small cell lung cancer.

Judged by abundance, this clonotype is medium-sized (0.01 to 0.1%). This beta chain turned up in a library designed for alpha chains; as an off-target read, its abundance says little. V usage is TRBV12-3 or TRBV12-4 and J usage is TRBJ2-1; D uncertain. This CDR3 contains 14 residues. V was shortened by 6 bases and J by 0 bases, with 9 bases between the two germline ends. CDR3 bases: TGTGCCAGCAGACCGACAAGCTCCTACAATGAGCAGTTCTTC. Translating gives CASRPTSSYNEQFF.

This clonotype was observed a few times. This beta chain is off target for a library built for alpha chains, so its abundance means little. The chain's CDR3 is CASSATSGESDTQYF. For the CDR3, the DNA is TGTGCCAGCAGCGCTACTAGCGGTGAATCAGATACGCAGTATTTT. The chain employs TRBV7-3 and TRBJ2-3; 8 bases map to TRBD2. There are 15 residues in the CDR3. The germline V gene has CDR1 SGHTA and CDR2 FQGTGA. The V segment lost 5 bases and the J segment 4 bases; nucleotides outside the gene matches: 8. The full variable domain, its missing parts supplied by reference TRBV7-3 and TRBJ2-3, is GAGVSQTPSNKVTEKGKYVELRCDPISGHTALYWYRQSLGQGPEFLIYFQGTGAADDSGLPNDRFFAVRPEGSVSTLKIQRTERGDSAVYLCASSATSGESDTQYFGPGTRLTVL.

Worth noting for this clonotype: As an off-target read in a library built for alpha chains, this beta chain has a frequency of little significance. This rearrangement joins TRBV20-1 to TRBJ1-1, with 7 positions matching TRBD1. This CDR3 is built from 13 residues. With 6 bases clipped from V and 4 bases from J, the junction kept 8 bases outside the gene matches. CDR1 is DFQATT and CDR2 is SNEGSKA in the germline V gene (reference sequence). This CDR3 reads CSATPGGVTEAFF. The CDR3 DNA reads TGCAGTGCAACACCAGGGGGAGTCACTGAAGCTTTCTTT.

In its sample, this clonotype ranks as medium-sized (0.01 to 0.1%). Since the library was made to target alpha chains, this beta chain is a stray read and its abundance is not meaningful. J is TRBJ2-5 and V is TRBV28; D call uncertain. The germline V and J ends were trimmed by 4 bases and 5 bases, with 14 bases remaining between them. The CDR3 length is 14 residues. The germline CDR1 and CDR2 sequences are MDHEN and SYDVKM. CDR3 region: CASSSPRYGETQYF. DNA of the CDR3: TGTGCCAGCAGTTCCCCCCGGTATGGGGAGACCCAGTACTTC.